This TCR beta chain was sequenced for a study of breast tumors, draining lymph nodes, adjacent tissues. The lymph nodes were axillary draining lymph nodes from breast cancer patients. Turning to this clonotype: A much bigger clone sits one base away, suggesting this may be a read error. The CDR3 ends on some other residue instead of the conserved phenylalanine or tryptophan, so this is likely a read error.

In TCRdb, the multiplex PCR reads were re-called with MiXCR into one record per CDR3 protein. Among fewer than 250,000 distinct CDR3 sequences listed, about a third were seen once. The CDR3 is made up of 16 amino acids. CDR1 is LNHDA, CDR2 SQIVND, per germline (reference sequence). The junction had 17 bases not matched to a gene; V was cut back by 5 bases and J by 8 bases. This TCR derives from a female donor with breast cancer. Some clones in this sample may be carry-over from other donors' samples. The material sequenced was axillary lymph node tissue. The rearrangement uses TRBV19 and TRBJ2-5; 7 bases align to TRBD1. As DNA, the CDR3 is TGTGCCAGTAGTGAGGTCTACCCGGACAGGATTGACACCCAGTACTCC. This translates into CASSEVYPDRIDTQYS.